This TCR beta chain was captured by sequencing in a study of T cells in Graves' hyperthyroidism and ophthalmopathy (dated by TCRdb to the late 2010s). Concerning the study at large: To identify TCR V-J signatures that set the groups apart, the researchers used a discovery cohort of more than 95 patients, made up of under 50 with Graves' ophthalmopathy and some 55 with stable Graves' hyperthyroidism. Whether ophthalmopathy could be predicted prospectively was tested in an independent validation cohort made up of under 20 hyperthyroidism patients plus 17 patients who later progressed to ophthalmopathy. The 100 discovery patients were randomly split 7:3 into training and test sets. The study also compared thyroid tissue and blood T-cell repertoires from roughly six Graves' hyperthyroidism patients. Once sampling was done, hyperthyroidism patients were given methimazole at a starting dose of 30 mg daily, whereas ophthalmopathy patients were given high-dose intravenous methylprednisolone. The paper reports TCR Vbeta CDR3 sequencing of 135 peripheral blood samples: around 41 ophthalmopathy, roughly 74 hyperthyroidism and some 17 progressor patients. The research as a whole found: In cross-validation, a model built on a 13 V-J signature told ophthalmopathy apart from stable hyperthyroidism with 85% to 90% sensitivity and roughly 81% specificity, and in testing the same model reached 80%/75%. Most expanded thyroid clonotypes (frequency above 0.001) were also detected in blood, a finding suggesting that blood repertoires may reflect thyroid immune responses. No statistical method was used to set the sample size in advance, and investigators knew the group allocation. In validation, progression to ophthalmopathy was predicted by the model with 70.59% sensitivity and 72% to 85% specificity, a median of approximately 7.1 months before onset.

TCR beta CDR3 regions were amplified from RNA transcripts. The TCR CDR3 was subjected to a first round of RT-PCR using the HTBI primer set and the Qiagen OneStep RT-PCR kit. Libraries were constructed in a second round of multiplex PCR, after which size selection and purification were performed. The libraries were sequenced on an Illumina HiSeq2000 using paired-end 100 bp reads. The authors' pipeline ran thus. SOAPnuke was used to process the raw data, throwing out any read that contained adapters or uncalled bases, had a mean Phred below 15, or lacked an exact constant-primer or identifier match. High-quality paired reads were merged with COPE v1.2.5, and unique nucleotide sequences were defined as clonotypes. MiTCR v1.1 was used to align the clonotypes against IMGT TRBV, TRBD and TRBJ reference segments. Only V-J combinations with frequency above 0.0001, covering 99% to 99.2% of repertoires, were analysed. A TCS score was defined as the ratio between F50 (clonal expansion) and ExV (chaos), using BLOSUM62-based TCRdist between CDR3 peptides within each V-J. Welch's t-statistics and random forest reduced 500 to 550 V-J features to some 14, which were used in a naive Bayes classifier (R e1071). The similarity between thyroid and blood repertoires was quantified using the Morisita-Horn index. Using fastp at Q25 and MiXCR, TCRdb reprocessed the public reads and kept productive beta chains. Rows with a matching CDR3 protein are joined into one entry that keeps the most common DNA and genes. None of the V and J calls come from the authors' own analysis; TCRdb made them. A total of approximately 510,000 distinct CDR3 sequences appear in this sample, 35% to 50% of them only once. The top ten clonotypes cover about 45% of the sample.

At least ten counts were recorded for this clonotype. The clone's antigen remains unknown. Base qualities were left out, and no much larger clone turns up one base away. The study excluded patients with uncontrolled infections, other autoimmune diseases, pregnancy or lactation. Diagnoses relied on clinical symptoms, serum thyroxine and TRAb, thyroid ultrasound and orbital computed tomography. Total RNA was extracted with Trizol reagent, and quality was checked on an Agilent 2100 Bioanalyzer. The sequence derives from an adult woman with Graves' disease, either hyperthyroidism or ophthalmopathy (not recorded which). Sequencing was done on a sample of peripheral blood or thyroid tissue (not recorded which).

The bases read TGTGCCACCAGCAGAGATCTGGCACGGCAAGAGACCCAGTACTTC. This encodes CATSRDLARQETQYF. The sequence joins TRBV15 to TRBJ2-5; the D gene cannot be named for sure. A distance of 10 bases separates the germline ends of V and J, which lose 0 bases and 2 bases respectively. CDR1 and CDR2 were assigned from the germline V gene (reference sequence) as LNHNV and YYDKDF. The CDR3 runs 15 amino acids, cysteine and phenylalanine included. The read is trimmed to its CDR3 DNA, 45 bases read in frame from base 1.